This T cell receptor (beta chain) stems from a study of neurological immune-mediated disorders. Study-level points and caveats: HTLV-1-associated myelopathy had the most TCR clonal expansion, while multiple sclerosis had the least, a level that fell below healthy controls.

TCRdb fed the 5' RACE reads into MiXCR, producing one record per CDR3 protein. Among around 33,000 distinct CDR3 sequences listed, roughly 25% were seen once. For this clonotype: Its target is not known.

This CDR3 has 12 amino acids. Germline-derived CDR1 and CDR2 are DFQATT and SNEGSKA (reference sequence). The TCR comes from a man aged 50 to 60 with HTLV-1-associated myelopathy (HAM/TSP). Input material: CD4+ T cells from blood. This rearrangement joins TRBV20-1 to TRBJ2-7, with no clear D. The better agreement between TRBJ2-1 and the DNA end casts doubt on the J call. The CDR3 spells CSARALYNEQFF. The CDR3 DNA is TGCAGTGCTAGGGCACTTTACAATGAGCAGTTCTTC.